This TCR beta chain derives from a study of blood T cells in healthy people across ages. Across the study: Capturing about one barcoded beta molecule per two T cells was achieved by template switching.

A second about 7 to 12 cycle PCR used barcoded and J-beta primers. TCRdb ran MiXCR on the 5' RACE reads and lists one entry per CDR3 protein. The sample lists about 1.4 million distinct CDR3 sequences, around 59% occurring once. All donors came from Russia, were Caucasian and healthy, and spanned ages about 6 to 100. The germline V and J ends were trimmed by 5 bases and 5 bases, with 18 bases remaining between them. This CDR3 has 15 amino acids. In germline, CDR1 is SGHTA, CDR2 FQGNSA. V gene TRBV7-2 combines with J gene TRBJ1-2, with D maybe TRBD1 (5 bases). Sequenced: blood. The source of this sequence is a man between 18 and 35 years old in good health. CDR3 DNA sequence: TGTGCCAGCAGCCCCCTCGGGGCAGGGTGGTATGGCTACACCTTC. It translates to CASSPLGAGWYGYTF.